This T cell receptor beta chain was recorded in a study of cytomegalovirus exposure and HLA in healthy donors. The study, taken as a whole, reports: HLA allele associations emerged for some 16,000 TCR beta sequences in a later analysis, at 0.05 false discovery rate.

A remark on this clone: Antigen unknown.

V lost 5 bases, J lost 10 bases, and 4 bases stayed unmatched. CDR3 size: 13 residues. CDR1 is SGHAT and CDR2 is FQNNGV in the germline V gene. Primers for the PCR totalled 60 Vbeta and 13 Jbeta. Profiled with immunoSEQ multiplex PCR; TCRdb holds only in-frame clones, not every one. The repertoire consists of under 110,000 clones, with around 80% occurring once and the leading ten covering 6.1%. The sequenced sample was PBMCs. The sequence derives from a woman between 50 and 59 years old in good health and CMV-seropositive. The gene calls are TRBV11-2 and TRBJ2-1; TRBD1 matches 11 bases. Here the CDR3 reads CASSMGQGDEQFF. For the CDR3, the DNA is TGTGCCAGCAGCATGGGACAGGGGGACGAGCAGTTCTTC.